The 24 T cell receptor beta chains reported below all come from one sample, sequenced in a study of T cells after yellow fever vaccination. One entry per CDR3 protein results from TCRdb running MiXCR on the 5' RACE reads. The repertoire holds 400,000 or so distinct CDR3 sequences, with around 20% as singletons. Source: PBMCs, taken before the yellow fever booster vaccination. All receptors come from a man aged 18 to 30 who received the YFV17D yellow fever vaccine.

This clonotype was seen more than once but under ten times. This chain joins TRBV6-5 and TRBJ1-6; TRBD1 is a possible D gene (5 bases). CDR1 and CDR2 (germline): MNHEY, SVGAGI. The ends were cut back, 7 bases at V and 11 bases at J, with 15 bases in the middle. CDR3 length: 13 residues. This CDR3 reads CASTWGFGAPLHF. Here the CDR3 DNA reads TGTGCCAGCACCTGGGGGTTTGGGGCACCCCTCCACTTT.

This clonotype appeared a few times. The chain employs TRBV12-3 or TRBV12-4 and TRBJ1-4, with D possibly matching TRBD1 (5 bases). Deletions cut 6 bases from V and 5 bases from J, with 13 bases between. This CDR3 is built from 14 residues. CDR3 coding DNA: TGTGCCAGCAGACGGGGCACCGGGAATGAAAAACTGTTTTTT. Encoded protein: CASRRGTGNEKLFF.

This clonotype was picked up many times. The rearrangement joins TRBV7-8 to TRBJ1-5, with a possible D match to TRBD1 (5 bases). The length of the CDR3 is 13 residues. Trimming took 5 bases from V and 5 from J, leaving 10 bases between them. CDR1 and CDR2 from the germline V gene are SGHVS and FQNEAQ. The CDR3: CASSGRGDQPQHF. The CDR3 DNA reads as TGTGCCAGCAGCGGAAGGGGAGATCAGCCCCAGCATTTT.

The chain recombines TRBV24-1 with TRBJ1-1, with D maybe TRBD1 (5 bases). Germline V gene sequence: CDR1 KGHDR, CDR2 SFDVKD. The CDR3 has 12 amino acids. Trimming left V 3 bases short and J 5 bases short, with 6 bases between. The CDR3: CATSDGGTEAFF. CDR3 nucleotide sequence: TGTGCCACCAGTGATGGGGGGACTGAAGCTTTCTTT.

The rearrangement links TRBV28 to TRBJ1-2; D gene ambiguous. Germline V gene sequence: CDR1 MDHEN, CDR2 SYDVKM. The CDR3 is made up of 13 amino acids. V lost 4 bases, J lost 6 bases, and 12 bases lay in between. The CDR3 DNA reads TGTGCCAGCAGTTCTCCGGAGAAGAATGGCTACACCTTC. Protein: CASSSPEKNGYTF.

The rearrangement links TRBV7-2 to TRBJ2-7; the D gene could be TRBD1 or TRBD2 (5 bases each). Germline assignment: CDR1 SGHTA and CDR2 FQGNSA. CDR3 length: 14 amino acids. The V gene lost 3 bases and the J gene lost 2 bases, with 11 bases spanning the gap. Here the CDR3 DNA reads TGTGCCAGCAGCTTGGTCGGGGCGGCCTACGAGCAGTACTTC. It encodes CASSLVGAAYEQYF.

This clonotype has more than one count but fewer than ten. V is TRBV12-3 or TRBV12-4 and J is TRBJ1-1; no firm D call. V was pared by 10 bases and J by 3 bases, with 12 bases between. This CDR3 has 12 residues. The CDR3 loop reads CATLEPYTEAFF. The DNA of the CDR3 is TGTGCCACCCTCGAACCCTACACTGAAGCTTTCTTT.

The chain employs TRBV20-1 and TRBJ2-7; maybe TRBD2 (6 bases). This CDR3 spans 15 amino acids. Trimming shortened V by 0 bases and J by 2 bases, and 14 bases separated the two germline ends. The germline CDR1 and CDR2 sequences are DFQATT and SNEGSKA (reference sequence). Here the CDR3 DNA reads TGCAGTGCTAGAGATCATGGAGGGGACCCCTACGAGCAGTACTTC. Translated: CSARDHGGDPYEQYF.

The chain joins TRBV20-1 to TRBJ2-3; TRBD2 matches at 13 bases. Germline CDR1 DFQATT, CDR2 SNEGSKA (reference sequence). This CDR3 comprises 12 residues. The CDR3 loop reads CGRTSGGDTQYF. The CDR3, as DNA: TGCGGGAGGACTAGCGGGGGAGATACGCAGTATTTT.

V is TRBV11-2 and J is TRBJ2-7, with D tentatively TRBD1 (6 bases). The ends were cut back, 5 bases at V and 6 bases at J, with 17 bases in the middle. Per germline, CDR1 SGHAT and CDR2 FQNNGV. The CDR3 runs 14 residues. The CDR3 loop reads CASSLMDSIPEQYV. CDR3 DNA: TGTGCCAGCAGCCTAATGGACAGTATCCCCGAGCAGTACGTC.

The sample holds a few counts of this clonotype. This chain joins TRBV9 and TRBJ2-3; the D is unclear. V gave up 3 bases and J gave up 2 bases, with 19 bases separating them. CDR3 length: 17 residues. Germline CDR1 SGDLS, CDR2 YYNGEE. CDR3: CASSADNSLLYTDTQYF. CDR3 DNA: TGTGCCAGCAGCGCCGACAACTCGCTACTATACACAGATACGCAGTATTTT.

The genes are TRBV5-5 and TRBJ1-1; TRBD1 matches at 9 bases. From germline, CDR1 is SGHKS and CDR2 YYEKEE (reference sequence). J was trimmed by 5 bases and V by 0 bases; bases with no gene match: 23. This CDR3 has 21 amino acids. CDR3 sequence: CASSLGFLGQGLAPGWTEAFF. The CDR3 DNA is TGTGCCAGCAGCTTGGGCTTCCTCGGACAGGGGCTCGCACCGGGGTGGACTGAAGCTTTCTTT.

This clonotype occurred a few times. The chain links TRBV4-3 to TRBJ1-3; a weak D match, TRBD1 (6 bases). The CDR3 contains 17 residues. V was trimmed by 0 bases and J by 0 bases, leaving 12 bases between them. Germline CDR1 LGHNA, CDR2 YSLEER. The DNA for the CDR3 is TGCGCCAGCAGCCAAGATCGGGGGGCAAGCTCTGGAAACACCATATATTTT. Its translation is CASSQDRGASSGNTIYF.

This clonotype was seen only a few times. This rearrangement joins TRBV7-8 to TRBJ2-1; 10 positions agree with TRBD2. Germline values: CDR1 SGHVS, CDR2 FQNEAQ. J was trimmed by 7 bases and V by 1 base; bases with no gene match: 1. The CDR3 has 14 amino acids. In DNA, the CDR3 is TGTGCCAGCAGCTTAGGAGCGGGGGGGAATGAGCAGTTCTTC. Residues: CASSLGAGGNEQFF. The complete variable domain, with remaining parts taken from reference TRBV7-8 and TRBJ2-1, reads GAGVSQSPRYKVAKRGQDVALRCDPISGHVSLFWYQQALGQGPEFLTYFQNEAQLDKSGLPSDRFFAERPEGSVSTLKIQRTQQEDSAVYLCASSLGAGGNEQFFGPGTRLTVL.

The chain employs TRBV6-6 and TRBJ1-4; D gene ambiguous. The germline V and J ends were trimmed by 0 bases and 9 bases, with 14 bases remaining between them. Germline lookup yields CDR1 MNHNY and CDR2 SVGAGI (reference sequence). This CDR3 is built from 15 residues. CDR3 nucleotide sequence: TGTGCCAGCAGTTACTCGACCGACGTGGGTCAAAAACTGTTTTTT. Amino acid sequence: CASSYSTDVGQKLFF.

The V and J genes are TRBV5-1 and TRBJ2-5, with TRBD1 identical over 7 bases. V was pared by 4 bases and J by 4 bases, with 7 bases of the junction left unmatched. The germline V gene has CDR1 SGHRS and CDR2 YFSETQ. This CDR3 has 14 residues. The CDR3 here is CASSLTGIGETQYF. CDR3 nucleotide sequence: TGCGCCAGCAGCCTGACAGGGATTGGAGAGACCCAGTACTTC.

The sample holds a few counts of this clonotype. The J gene is TRBJ1-1, the V gene TRBV7-9; D is possibly TRBD1 (5 bases). CDR3 length: 15 residues. The germline V and J ends were trimmed by 2 bases and 0 bases, with 10 bases remaining between them. CDR1 is SEHNR and CDR2 is FQNEAQ in the germline V gene (reference sequence). The CDR3 nucleotides read TGTGCCAGCAGCTTAAATACAGGAATGAACACTGAAGCTTTCTTT. Its protein is CASSLNTGMNTEAFF. Filled out from reference TRBV7-9 and TRBJ1-1, the complete variable domain reads DTGVSQNPRHKITKRGQNVTFRCDPISEHNRLYWYRQTLGQGPEFLTYFQNEAQLEKSRLLSDRFSAERPKGSFSTLEIQRTEQGDSAMYLCASSLNTGMNTEAFFGQGTRLTVV.

The rearrangement uses TRBV15 and TRBJ2-5; D possibly corresponds to TRBD1 (6 bases). Per the germline V gene, CDR1 is LNHNV and CDR2 is YYDKDF (reference sequence). The CDR3 contains 14 residues. Trimming stripped 8 bases from V and 5 bases from J, with 18 bases between. CDR3 bases: TGTGCCACCCAGAAGAGTGGGGGCGCGGAGACCCAGTACTTC. Amino acids: CATQKSGGAETQYF.

The rearrangement links TRBV12-3 or TRBV12-4 to TRBJ1-6, with D hard to call. Deletions cut 5 bases from V and 8 bases from J, with 13 bases between. This CDR3 region has 14 residues. CDR3 amino acids: CASSPREGYSPLHF. Written as DNA, the CDR3 is TGTGCCAGCAGTCCCCGGGAGGGCTATTCACCCCTCCACTTT.

The sample holds a few counts of this clonotype. The chain employs TRBV27 and TRBJ2-3; 11 positions agree with TRBD2. Germline V CDR1 and CDR2: MNHEY, SMNVEV (reference sequence). J was trimmed by 10 bases and V by 2 bases; bases with no gene match: 2. CDR3 length: 13 amino acids. The CDR3 nucleotides read TGTGCCAGCAGTTTACTAGCGGGGGGTGCGCAGTATTTT. It specifies CASSLLAGGAQYF.

This clonotype was detected many times. This sequence joins TRBV11-2 and TRBJ1-5; the match to TRBD1 covers 7 bases. With V trimmed by 3 bases and J by 4 bases, 3 bases remained unmatched. Germline CDR1 and CDR2: SGHAT and FQNNGV. The length of the CDR3 is 14 residues. This CDR3 reads CASSLGTANQPQHF. CDR3 coding DNA: TGTGCCAGCAGCTTGGGGACAGCGAATCAGCCCCAGCATTTT.

The chain is built from TRBV9 and TRBJ2-3; TRBD1 matches 7 bases. The ends lost 2 bases at V and 1 base at J; junction bases unmatched: 10. The CDR3 covers 17 residues. CDR1 is SGDLS and CDR2 is YYNGEE in the germline V gene. Written as DNA, the CDR3 is TGTGCCAGCAGCGTCTCCCCTACCCAGGGGGGCACAGATACGCAGTATTTT. Its translation: CASSVSPTQGGTDTQYF.

V and J are TRBV6-1 and TRBJ2-2, with 12 positions matching TRBD1. CDR3 length: 18 amino acids. The J segment lost 6 bases and the V segment lost 0 bases, leaving 8 bases of the junction unmatched. CDR1 and CDR2 from the germline V gene are MNHNS and SASEGT. CDR3 nucleotides: TGTGCCAGCAGTGAAGCCCCGCCCGGGACAGGGGGCGCCGGGGAGCTGTTTTTT. Protein sequence: CASSEAPPGTGGAGELFF.

The rearrangement links TRBV12-3 or TRBV12-4 to TRBJ2-1; D might be TRBD1 (5 bases). V was pared by 3 bases and J by 9 bases, with 18 bases between. This CDR3 is built from 15 residues. The CDR3 reads CASSFGLRQGVEQFF. The CDR3 DNA sequence: TGTGCCAGCAGTTTCGGCTTACGTCAAGGGGTTGAGCAGTTCTTC.